The 26 T cell receptor beta chains in this list originate from one sample, sequenced in a study of blood T cell repertoires in COVID-19. TCRdb's table, derived via immunoSEQ multiplex PCR, lists solely in-frame clones and lacks some. The table shows about 310,000 clones, with 90% occurring only once. Sequencing was carried out using peripheral blood. Receptors originate from a woman between 35 and 50 years old with COVID-19, enrolled during active disease.

This clone occurred a few times. CDR3 loop: CASSLRLFRSSGNTIYF. CDR3 nucleotide sequence: TGTGCCAGCAGTTTGAGACTATTTCGGAGCTCTGGAAACACCATATATTTT. The chain combines TRBV27 with TRBJ1-3; no reliable D call. The germline CDR1 and CDR2 sequences are MNHEY and SMNVEV (reference sequence). V was shortened by 3 bases and J by 0 bases, with 15 bases between the two germline ends. The CDR3 covers 17 residues.

The chain employs TRBV6-2 or TRBV6-3 and TRBJ1-1; D is undetermined. The CDR3 extends over 15 amino acids. Germline V gene lookup returns CDR1 MNHEY and CDR2 SVGEGT. V was trimmed by 3 bases and J by 4 bases, leaving 15 bases between them. In nucleotides, the CDR3 is TGTGCCAGCAGTTATATCGATAGTCCGAGCACTGAAGCTTTCTTT. Its protein is CASSYIDSPSTEAFF.

The count of this clone is one. This chain uses TRBV29-1 with TRBJ2-1, with TRBD2 matching 11 bases. This CDR3 contains 16 residues. Per germline, CDR1 SQVTM and CDR2 ANQGSEA. V gave up 7 bases and J gave up 4 bases; unmatched junction bases: 12. The CDR3 DNA is TGCAGCGGAAGCAATCTAGCGGGAGGTTCTTACAATGAGCAGTTCTTC. It encodes CSGSNLAGGSYNEQFF.

This rearrangement joins TRBV7-6 to TRBJ2-5, with D possibly TRBD1 on 5 matching bases. This CDR3 is built from 14 residues. V was shortened by 5 bases and J by 5 bases, with 15 bases between the two germline ends. From germline, CDR1 is SGHVS and CDR2 FNYEAQ. The chain's CDR3 is CASSDRGSGETQYF. The DNA of the CDR3 is TGTGCCAGCAGCGACAGAGGCAGTGGGGAGACCCAGTACTTC. Variable domain in full (rest from reference TRBV7-6 and TRBJ2-5): GAGVSQSPRYKVTKRGQDVALRCDPISGHVSLYWYRQALGQGPEFLTYFNYEAQQDKSGLPNDRFSAERPEGSISTLTIQRTEQRDSAMYRCASSDRGSGETQYFGPGTRLLVL.

The rearrangement joins TRBV11-2 to TRBJ1-1, with D unresolved. Germline V gene lookup returns CDR1 SGHAT and CDR2 FQNNGV. Trimming shortened V by 3 bases and J by 1 base, and 6 bases separated the two germline ends. CDR3 length: 13 residues. CDR3: CASSFNRNTEAFF. In DNA form, the CDR3 reads TGTGCCAGCAGCTTCAACAGGAACACTGAAGCTTTCTTT. Full variable domain (remainder filled in from reference TRBV11-2 and TRBJ1-1): EAGVAQSPRYKIIEKRQSVAFWCNPISGHATLYWYQQILGQGPKLLIQFQNNGVVDDSQLPKDRFSAERLKGVDSTLKIQPAKLEDSAVYLCASSFNRNTEAFFGQGTRLTVV.

The rearrangement links TRBV28 to TRBJ1-4; the D gene is possibly TRBD1 (6 bases). Germline CDR1 and CDR2: MDHEN and SYDVKM. V was pared by 5 bases and J by 6 bases, with 16 bases between. The CDR3 has 15 residues. The chain's CDR3 is CASSPWQGRDEKLFF. CDR3 bases: TGTGCCAGCAGTCCCTGGCAGGGGAGGGATGAAAAACTGTTTTTT.

The V gene is TRBV27, the J gene TRBJ1-2, with D possibly TRBD1 on 5 matching bases. Per germline, CDR1 MNHEY and CDR2 SMNVEV (reference sequence). The CDR3 sequence is 14 residues long. Deletions cut 6 bases from V and 10 bases from J, with 21 bases between. CDR3 bases: TGTGCCAGCAGAGAAGCAGGGATCCTGAAGGACTACACCTTC. Translated: CASREAGILKDYTF.

The chain joins TRBV18 to TRBJ2-7; D is possibly TRBD2 (5 bases). Germline V gives CDR1 KGHSH, CDR2 LQKENI. Trimming left V 3 bases short and J 2 bases short, with 14 bases between. The CDR3 extends over 15 amino acids. The DNA of the CDR3 is TGTGCCAGCTCACCGAGGGTCGCGACAACCTACGAGCAGTACTTC. Translated, it gives CASSPRVATTYEQYF.

The genes are TRBV27 and TRBJ2-1; 10 nucleotides agree with TRBD2. CDR3 length: 15 residues. After removal of 3 bases from V and 7 bases from J, the junction contained 6 bases not matched to a gene. The germline gives CDR1 MNHEY, CDR2 SMNVEV (reference sequence). The CDR3 region is CASSFLAGAKNEQFF. CDR3 nucleotide sequence: TGTGCCAGCAGTTTCCTAGCGGGAGCGAAAAATGAGCAGTTCTTC.

The genes are TRBV6-4 and TRBJ2-3; 8 bases line up with TRBD1. CDR1 and CDR2 from the germline V gene are MRHNA and SNTAGT. The CDR3 runs 15 residues. Unmatched junction bases numbered 3, after V lost 3 bases and J lost 1 base. The CDR3 loop is CASSEETGGTDTQYF. The DNA for the CDR3 is TGTGCCAGCAGTGAAGAGACAGGGGGCACAGATACGCAGTATTTT.

This clone was found a few times. The V gene is TRBV25-1, the J gene TRBJ1-6; 9 bases are a match to TRBD1. The germline V gene encodes CDR1 MGHDK and CDR2 SYGVNS. The CDR3 contains 14 residues. Trimming removed 6 bases from V and 7 bases from J; junction bases left unmatched: 4. The CDR3 spells CASRRDRVNSPLHF. For the CDR3, the DNA is TGTGCCAGCAGGAGGGACAGGGTCAATTCACCCCTCCACTTT.

This clone was detected only once. J is TRBJ1-4 and V is TRBV2; D is undetermined. Deletions cut 4 bases from V and 7 bases from J, with 7 bases between. This CDR3 contains 12 residues. CDR1 is SNHLY, CDR2 FYNNEI, per germline. The DNA of the CDR3 is TGTGCCAGCAGTGGGGAGGGTGAAAAACTGTTTTTT. Its protein product is CASSGEGEKLFF. The variable domain in full, completed from reference TRBV2 and TRBJ1-4, reads EPEVTQTPSHQVTQMGQEVILRCVPISNHLYFYWYRQILGQKVEFLVSFYNNEISEKSEIFDDQFSVERPDGSNFTLKIRSTKLEDSAMYFCASSGEGEKLFFGSGTQLSVL.

V usage is TRBV9 and J usage is TRBJ2-7, with 9 bases lining up with TRBD1. V gave up 2 bases and J gave up 2 bases; unmatched junction bases: 2. Germline lookup yields CDR1 SGDLS and CDR2 YYNGEE. The CDR3 covers 14 residues. CDR3 nucleotide sequence: TGTGCCAGCAGCGTCGGGACAGGGACCTACGAGCAGTACTTC. Encoded protein: CASSVGTGTYEQYF.

This chain joins TRBV29-1 and TRBJ2-1; D not resolved. Trimming removed 4 bases from V and 6 bases from J, with 7 bases in between. This CDR3 is built from 11 residues. Germline-derived CDR1 and CDR2 are SQVTM and ANQGSEA. The CDR3 region has the DNA TGCAGCGTTGCACCCAGCAATGAGCAGTTCTTC. Protein sequence: CSVAPSNEQFF.

The gene calls are TRBV5-1 and TRBJ2-5, with TRBD1 matching over 9 bases. The CDR3 runs to 15 residues. Trimming took 4 bases from V and 1 from J; bases not matched to a gene: 5. Per the germline V gene, CDR1 is SGHRS and CDR2 is YFSETQ. CDR3 in amino acids: CASSPLQGAQETQYF. The CDR3 DNA sequence: TGCGCCAGCAGCCCACTACAGGGGGCCCAAGAGACCCAGTACTTC. The full variable domain, rest sourced from reference TRBV5-1 and TRBJ2-5, is KAGVTQTPRYLIKTRGQQVTLSCSPISGHRSVSWYQQTPGQGLQFLFEYFSETQRNKGNFPGRFSGRQFSNSRSEMNVSTLELGDSALYLCASSPLQGAQETQYFGPGTRLLVL.

This rearrangement joins TRBV7-9 to TRBJ1-2, with TRBD1 as a possible D gene (5 bases). The CDR3 length is 16 residues. CDR1 and CDR2 from the germline V gene are SEHNR and FQNEAQ (reference sequence). Trimming shortened V by 1 base and J by 2 bases, and 14 bases separated the two germline ends. The CDR3 region has the DNA TGTGCCAGCAGCTTAGGATCAGGGTCAGACAACTATGGCTACACCTTC. Encoded protein: CASSLGSGSDNYGYTF.

This clone was counted between two and nine times. V and J are TRBV19 and TRBJ1-5; D uncertain. Between the trimmed V and J ends, which lost 8 bases and 0 bases, there was a span of 8 bases. Germline values: CDR1 LNHDA, CDR2 SQIVND (reference sequence). This CDR3 has 13 residues. The CDR3: CASGLLSNQPQHF. CDR3 DNA: TGTGCCAGTGGACTTCTTAGCAATCAGCCCCAGCATTTT. Combining the CDR3 with reference TRBV19 and TRBJ1-5 gives the whole variable domain DGGITQSPKYLFRKEGQNVTLSCEQNLNHDAMYWYRQDPGQGLRLIYYSQIVNDFQKGDIAEGYSVSREKKESFPLTVTSAQKNPTAFYLCASGLLSNQPQHFGDGTRLSIL.

The chain recombines TRBV5-1 with TRBJ2-7; 9 bases match TRBD1. This CDR3 region has 14 residues. Germline lookup yields CDR1 SGHRS and CDR2 YFSETQ. The ends lost 5 bases at V and 3 bases at J; junction bases unmatched: 6. Here the CDR3 reads CASRLTGGSYEQYF. The CDR3 nucleotides are TGCGCCAGCAGGTTGACAGGGGGAAGCTACGAGCAGTACTTC.

The CDR3 here is CASSSGDRGYYQPQHF. CDR3 bases: TGTGCCAGCAGTTCCGGGGACAGGGGCTATTATCAGCCCCAGCATTTT. This chain connects TRBV6-5 to TRBJ1-5; 10 bases match TRBD1. CDR3 length: 16 residues. Germline V CDR1 and CDR2: MNHEY, SVGAGI. V lost 4 bases, J lost 5 bases, and 8 bases stayed unmatched.

This rearrangement joins TRBV6-2 or TRBV6-3 to TRBJ2-5; 8 bases are shared with TRBD1. V lost 6 bases, J lost 4 bases, and 10 bases stayed unmatched. Germline-derived CDR1 and CDR2 are MNHEY and SVGEGT. The CDR3 covers 15 residues. CDR3 DNA sequence: TGTGCCAGCAGCCCTGGACAGGGTGAAGTAGAGACCCAGTACTTC. It specifies CASSPGQGEVETQYF.

The chain is built from TRBV7-2 and TRBJ1-5; 8 bases are a match to TRBD1. This CDR3 has 15 residues. CDR1 is SGHTA, CDR2 FQGNSA, per germline. Unmatched junction bases numbered 7, after V lost 2 bases and J lost 7 bases. The CDR3 nucleotides are TGTGCCAGCAGCTTAAGCCCAGGGGGCGGGCAGCCCCAGCATTTT. Translating it yields CASSLSPGGGQPQHF.

Details on this clone: Other DNA sequences in the same sample also yield this CDR3. The V and J genes are TRBV3-1 (or the pseudogene TRBV3-2) and TRBJ1-5; D call uncertain. Germline V gene lookup returns CDR1 LGHDT and CDR2 YNNKEL (reference sequence). The CDR3 totals 13 residues. The germline V and J ends were trimmed by 0 bases and 4 bases, with 4 bases remaining between them. The CDR3, as DNA: TGTGCCAGCAGCCAAGATCTGAATCAGCCCCAGCATTTT. Protein: CASSQDLNQPQHF.

CDR3 region: CAWSHGGSNQPQHF. Written as DNA, the CDR3 is TGTGCCTGGAGTCACGGAGGGAGCAATCAGCCCCAGCATTTT. The V and J genes are TRBV30 and TRBJ1-5, with no clear D. Germline V gives CDR1 GTSNPN, CDR2 SVGIG (reference sequence). This CDR3 region has 14 residues. V dropped 2 bases and J dropped 1 base, with 9 bases sitting between them.

The chain combines TRBV2 with TRBJ2-1; 9 positions match TRBD1. The CDR3 covers 14 residues. Per the germline V gene, CDR1 is SNHLY and CDR2 is FYNNEI. The V segment lost 8 bases and the J segment 5 bases; nucleotides outside the gene matches: 7. The CDR3 DNA follows: TGTGCCAGCGGTCGCCGGGACAGGGACAATGAGCAGTTCTTC. Its protein product is CASGRRDRDNEQFF.

The rearrangement joins TRBV27 to TRBJ1-5; 8 nucleotides align to TRBD1. The V gene end was trimmed by 7 bases and the J gene end by 5 bases; junction bases not matched to a gene: 10. This CDR3 spans 15 amino acids. The germline CDR1 and CDR2 sequences are MNHEY and SMNVEV (reference sequence). CDR3 region: CASKKEGTGYQPQHF. The DNA for the CDR3 is TGTGCCAGCAAAAAAGAAGGGACAGGATATCAGCCCCAGCATTTT.

This clone was seen just once. V gene TRBV11-2 combines with J gene TRBJ2-2, with TRBD1 matching over 7 bases. V trimming: 6 bases; J trimming: 5 bases; junction bases outside the gene matches: 3. CDR1 and CDR2 (germline): SGHAT, FQNNGV. This CDR3 region has 13 residues. CDR3 in amino acids: CASSRGRTGELFF. The CDR3 DNA follows: TGTGCCAGCAGTAGGGGGCGAACCGGGGAGCTGTTTTTT.